These 20 T cell receptor beta chains came from one sample sequenced in a study of blood T cell repertoires in COVID-19. Clones were sequenced by immunoSEQ multiplex PCR, and TCRdb holds only the in-frame ones, with some missing. This sample has approximately 250,000 clones, with less than 95% found just once. Sequenced: PBMCs or T cells enriched from blood (not recorded which). These receptor sequences come from a man aged 35 to 55 who had been exposed to COVID-19.

The chain recombines TRBV9 with TRBJ2-2, with 10 positions matching TRBD2. The junction had 18 bases not matched to a gene; V was cut back by 4 bases and J by 6 bases. This CDR3 is 19 amino acids long. Germline V gene data show CDR1 as SGDLS and CDR2 as YYNGEE. CDR3 DNA sequence: TGTGCCAGCAGCCCCAGAGCTGGGCCTAGCGGGAGTGGGGCCGGGGAGCTGTTTTTT. Translating gives CASSPRAGPSGSGAGELFF.

V gene TRBV28 combines with J gene TRBJ2-5; a possible D gene is TRBD1 (6 bases). The CDR3 contains 14 residues. The V and J ends lost 6 bases and 2 bases respectively, with 13 bases between them. CDR1 and CDR2 (germline): MDHEN, SYDVKM. CDR3 coding DNA: TGTGCCAGCAGAAAGGGGGAAGCACAAGAGACCCAGTACTTC. Translated: CASRKGEAQETQYF. Combining the CDR3 with reference TRBV28 and TRBJ2-5 gives the whole variable domain DVKVTQSSRYLVKRTGEKVFLECVQDMDHENMFWYRQDPGLGLRLIYFSYDVKMKEKGDIPEGYSVSREKKERFSLILESASTNQTSMYLCASRKGEAQETQYFGPGTRLLVL.

The chain joins TRBV10-3 to TRBJ2-1; 8 bases are a match to TRBD2. CDR3 length: 17 amino acids. The V segment lost 6 bases and the J segment 8 bases; nucleotides outside the gene matches: 18. CDR1 and CDR2 (germline): ENHRY, SYGVKD. CDR3 bases: TGTGCCATCAGCGGGGCCCACGGGAGGGAGGAATCGGATGAGCAGTTCTTC. Translation: CAISGAHGREESDEQFF.

This chain joins TRBV11-2 and TRBJ1-4, with D hard to call. The V end was cut by 3 bases, the J end by 5 bases, with 7 bases between. This CDR3 has 13 amino acids. CDR1 is SGHAT, CDR2 FQNNGV, per germline. The CDR3 DNA reads as TGTGCCAGCAGCTTCATTTCCAATGAAAAACTGTTTTTT. It specifies CASSFISNEKLFF.

The chain couples TRBV30 to TRBJ2-1; TRBD2 agrees at 8 bases. The V gene's germline CDR1 is GTSNPN and CDR2 SVGIG (reference sequence). Trimming removed 6 bases from V and 7 bases from J; junction bases left unmatched: 5. This CDR3 region has 12 residues. The DNA of the CDR3 is TGTGCCTGTCAAGCGGGAGCGAATGAGCAGTTCTTC. Translated, it gives CACQAGANEQFF.

The chain uses TRBV5-6 and TRBJ2-1; TRBD2 might be the D (6 bases). V dropped 4 bases and J dropped 0 bases, with 17 bases sitting between them. The CDR3 covers 17 residues. Germline V gene data show CDR1 as SGHDT and CDR2 as YYEEEE. The CDR3 region has the DNA TGTGCCAGCAGCGTCGGGACTCCTTGGCTCTCCTACAATGAGCAGTTCTTC. This gives the protein CASSVGTPWLSYNEQFF.

The chain is built from TRBV5-8 and TRBJ2-1; TRBD2 matches at 11 bases. V lost 1 base, J lost 0 bases, and 9 bases stayed unmatched. The CDR3 covers 19 residues. The V gene's germline CDR1 is SGHTS and CDR2 YDEGEE. The DNA of the CDR3 is TGTGCCAGCAGCTTGTCCGCGACTAGCGGGACAAGCTCCTACAATGAGCAGTTCTTC. It is translated as CASSLSATSGTSSYNEQFF.

This clone was observed a single time. The rearrangement joins TRBV7-9 to TRBJ2-2; D may be TRBD1 (5 bases). There are 18 residues in the CDR3. The germline CDR1 and CDR2 sequences are SEHNR and FQNEAQ (reference sequence). Trimming removed 1 base at V and 3 bases at J, with 18 bases between. In DNA form, the CDR3 reads TGTGCCAGCAGCTTAGTGGAATTCGCAGGGATGTACACCGGGGAGCTGTTTTTT. Translation gives CASSLVEFAGMYTGELFF. The full variable domain, in which reference TRBV7-9 and TRBJ2-2 provide the parts outside the CDR3, is DTGVSQNPRHKITKRGQNVTFRCDPISEHNRLYWYRQTLGQGPEFLTYFQNEAQLEKSRLLSDRFSAERPKGSFSTLEIQRTEQGDSAMYLCASSLVEFAGMYTGELFFGEGSRLTVL.

The chain's CDR3 is CASSKSSWVCRAGVVQETQYF. The DNA for the CDR3 is TGTGCCAGCAGCAAATCCTCCTGGGTCTGCAGAGCGGGAGTAGTCCAAGAGACCCAGTACTTC. J is TRBJ2-5 and V is TRBV21-1; TRBD2 is the table's D call, not checked against the DNA. TRBV21-1 is a recognized pseudogene. This CDR3 comprises 21 residues.

This clone showed up just once. The J gene is TRBJ2-7, the V gene TRBV5-1, with 9 bases identical to TRBD1. The CDR3 runs 15 residues. CDR1 is SGHRS, CDR2 YFSETQ, per germline. The V gene end was trimmed by 4 bases and the J gene end by 3 bases; junction bases not matched to a gene: 8. The CDR3 DNA is TGCGCCAGCAGCCCGGACAGGGGAGGCTTCTACGAGCAGTACTTC. Translated: CASSPDRGGFYEQYF.

The V and J genes are TRBV11-2 and TRBJ1-2; 8 nucleotides align to TRBD1. The V and J ends lost 5 bases and 4 bases, in that order; junction bases with no gene match: 9. The germline CDR1 and CDR2 sequences are SGHAT and FQNNGV. The CDR3 extends over 15 amino acids. For the CDR3, the DNA is TGTGCCAGCAGCACAATGACAGGGGTGGGCTATGGCTACACCTTC. Its protein product is CASSTMTGVGYGYTF. Using reference TRBV11-2 and TRBJ1-2 for the parts outside the CDR3, the full variable domain is EAGVAQSPRYKIIEKRQSVAFWCNPISGHATLYWYQQILGQGPKLLIQFQNNGVVDDSQLPKDRFSAERLKGVDSTLKIQPAKLEDSAVYLCASSTMTGVGYGYTFGSGTRLTVV.

The chain has TRBV4-3 and TRBJ2-2, with 10 bases fitting TRBD1. V dropped 3 bases and J dropped 7; count of bases not matched to a gene: 20. The CDR3 is 20 residues long. The germline V gene encodes CDR1 LGHNA and CDR2 YSLEER. CDR3 loop: CASSHSISDDRGRLGGELFF. The DNA of the CDR3 is TGCGCCAGCAGCCACTCAATAAGCGACGACAGGGGGCGTCTTGGCGGGGAGCTGTTTTTT.

The CDR3 coding sequence is TGTGCCACCAGCACGGCGAGGGACAGCACCTACGAGCAGTACTTC. Its protein product is CATSTARDSTYEQYF. The chain has TRBV15 and TRBJ2-7; 7 bases line up with TRBD1. The CDR3 consists of 15 residues. After removal of 4 bases from V and 2 bases from J, the junction contained 8 bases not matched to a gene. Looked up from germline, CDR1 is LNHNV and CDR2 is YYDKDF (reference sequence).

This clone was picked up one time. This rearrangement joins TRBV11-3 to TRBJ2-2; D is perhaps TRBD2 (6 bases). Trimming removed 3 bases at V and 7 bases at J, with 15 bases between. This CDR3 comprises 15 residues. Germline CDR1 and CDR2: SGHNT and YENEEA. The CDR3 nucleotides read TGTGCCAGCAGCTTTAGTGGGACTCAGAGCGGGGAGCTGTTTTTT. It codes for CASSFSGTQSGELFF. Full variable domain (outside the CDR3, taken from reference TRBV11-3 and TRBJ2-2): EAGVVQSPRYKIIEKKQPVAFWCNPISGHNTLYWYLQNLGQGPELLIRYENEEAVDDSQLPKDRFSAERLKGVDSTLKIQPAELGDSAVYLCASSFSGTQSGELFFGEGSRLTVL.

CDR3 sequence reads: CASSLVTGFPYNEQFF. The CDR3 bases are TGCGCCAGCAGCTTGGTGACAGGGTTCCCCTACAATGAGCAGTTCTTC. The chain is built from TRBV5-1 and TRBJ2-1; 7 positions agree with TRBD1. The CDR3 runs to 16 residues. Germline V gene data show CDR1 as SGHRS and CDR2 as YFSETQ. Trimming at V came to 0 bases and at J to 2 bases, leaving 5 bases not matched to a gene.

This chain uses TRBV30 with TRBJ1-1; 7 bases are a match to TRBD1. Germline CDR1 and CDR2: GTSNPN and SVGIG (reference sequence). Trimming at V came to 3 bases and at J to 1 base, leaving 11 bases not matched to a gene. The CDR3 sequence is 16 residues long. The CDR3 protein is CAWRRKVGGRNTEAFF. The CDR3 nucleotides are TGTGCCTGGAGGCGTAAGGTAGGGGGCCGGAACACTGAAGCTTTCTTT.

The CDR3 region is CASSSGPYTGELFF. CDR3 DNA sequence: TGTGCCAGCAGCTCCGGTCCGTACACCGGGGAGCTGTTTTTT. This chain joins TRBV11-2 and TRBJ2-2; D uncertain. The V end was cut by 4 bases, the J end by 3 bases, with 9 bases between. Germline CDR1 is SGHAT and CDR2 is FQNNGV. The CDR3 runs 14 residues. The variable domain in full, completed from reference TRBV11-2 and TRBJ2-2, reads EAGVAQSPRYKIIEKRQSVAFWCNPISGHATLYWYQQILGQGPKLLIQFQNNGVVDDSQLPKDRFSAERLKGVDSTLKIQPAKLEDSAVYLCASSSGPYTGELFFGEGSRLTVL.

The chain recombines TRBV28 with TRBJ2-7; 7 bases match TRBD2. The CDR3 extends over 12 amino acids. Trimming cost V 5 bases and J 13 bases; bases outside gene matches: 11. The germline gives CDR1 MDHEN, CDR2 SYDVKM. The CDR3 nucleotides read TGTGCCAGCAGTACCCGACTAGCCGGGGAATACTTC. Protein: CASSTRLAGEYF.

CDR3 protein: CASSSQYNEQFF. The CDR3 coding sequence is TGTGCCAGCAGCTCACAATACAATGAGCAGTTCTTC. The V gene is TRBV11-1, the J gene TRBJ2-1; D ambiguous. Per the germline V gene, CDR1 is SGHAT and CDR2 is FQDESV (reference sequence). The CDR3 length is 12 residues. The germline V and J ends were trimmed by 4 bases and 4 bases, with 5 bases remaining between them.

This rearrangement joins TRBV28 to TRBJ1-1; D is ambiguous. The V end lost 6 bases, the J end lost 5 bases, and 10 bases lay between the germline ends. The CDR3 totals 12 residues. The germline V gene has CDR1 MDHEN and CDR2 SYDVKM. DNA of the CDR3: TGTGCCAGCAGATCCGGGATAACTGAAGCTTTCTTT. It codes for CASRSGITEAFF. Drawing the rest from reference TRBV28 and TRBJ1-1, the complete variable domain is DVKVTQSSRYLVKRTGEKVFLECVQDMDHENMFWYRQDPGLGLRLIYFSYDVKMKEKGDIPEGYSVSREKKERFSLILESASTNQTSMYLCASRSGITEAFFGQGTRLTVV.